What follows are 22 T cell receptor beta chains derived from one specimen sequenced in a study of OX40 agonist ivuxolimab in advanced cancers. The repertoire was sequenced with immunoSEQ multiplex PCR; TCRdb's copy has only in-frame clones and lacks some. The sample includes 30,000 to 40,000 clones, roughly 87% of them seen just once. Sequences were derived from CD4+ or CD8+ T cells sorted from blood, sampled in a trial of the OX40 agonist ivuxolimab. The source of these receptors is an adult with an advanced solid tumor such as melanoma, head and neck, liver or kidney cancer.

The J gene is TRBJ1-2, the V gene TRBV13; D may be TRBD1 (6 bases). Looked up from germline, CDR1 is PRHDT and CDR2 is FYEKMQ (reference sequence). This CDR3 has 12 residues. Deletions cut 5 bases from V and 13 bases from J, with 17 bases between. The CDR3: CASSTWRGGSTF. Written as DNA, the CDR3 is TGTGCCAGCAGCACCTGGAGGGGGGGTTCCACCTTC. Using reference TRBV13 and TRBJ1-2 for the parts outside the CDR3, the full variable domain is AAGVIQSPRHLIKEKRETATLKCYPIPRHDTVYWYQQGPGQDPQFLISFYEKMQSDKGSIPDRFSAQQFSDYHSELNMSSLELGDSALYFCASSTWRGGSTFGSGTRLTVV.

The V call is TRBV7-3, the J call TRBJ2-7; D could derive from TRBD1 or TRBD2 (5 bases each). Trimming took off 4 bases at V and 1 base at J, with 14 bases between the two ends. CDR1 is SGHTA, CDR2 FQGTGA, per germline. The CDR3 has 15 amino acids. The CDR3 reads CASSSHPGTSYEQYF. The DNA for the CDR3 is TGTGCCAGCAGCTCTCACCCCGGGACGTCCTACGAGCAGTACTTC.

This chain uses TRBV4-2 with TRBJ2-1; D is unclear. With 3 bases removed from V and 8 bases from J, the gap between germline ends came to 11 bases. Germline assignment: CDR1 LGHNA and CDR2 YNFKEQ. The CDR3 is 13 residues long. CDR3 amino acids: CASSQYSVDEQFF. The CDR3 nucleotides read TGTGCCAGCAGCCAGTATAGTGTCGATGAGCAGTTCTTC.

The rearrangement joins TRBV11-2 to TRBJ2-5; D is uncertain. Germline CDR1 is SGHAT and CDR2 is FQNNGV. The CDR3 extends over 13 amino acids. The V end lost 0 bases, the J end lost 3 bases, and 5 bases lay between the germline ends. The CDR3 sequence: CASSLEREETQYF. DNA for the CDR3: TGTGCCAGCAGCTTAGAAAGGGAAGAGACCCAGTACTTC.

This chain joins TRBV7-2 and TRBJ2-3, with TRBD2 matching over 13 bases. The CDR3 has 16 amino acids. Germline loops: CDR1 SGHTA, CDR2 FQGNSA. V lost 5 bases to trimming and J lost 4 bases; unmatched junction nucleotides: 6. CDR3 nucleotides: TGTGCCAGCAGCCGCTGGACTAGCGGGGGTTCAGATACGCAGTATTTT. This translates into CASSRWTSGGSDTQYF.

V is TRBV6-5 and J is TRBJ2-6; D remains unclear. The CDR3 consists of 14 residues. Germline CDR1 reads MNHEY; CDR2 reads SVGAGI. V shed 2 bases and J shed 2 bases, with 4 bases lying between them. In DNA form, the CDR3 reads TGTGCCAGCAGTTACGACCCTGGGGCCAACGTCCTGACTTTC. Translated: CASSYDPGANVLTF.

The chain links TRBV9 to TRBJ2-2; 9 positions agree with TRBD1. Germline loops: CDR1 SGDLS, CDR2 YYNGEE. The V and J ends lost 2 bases and 5 bases, in that order; junction bases with no gene match: 7. This CDR3 comprises 16 residues. In DNA, the CDR3 is TGTGCCAGCAGCGTCCCGGGACAGGGTGGTACCGGGGAGCTGTTTTTT. Translating gives CASSVPGQGGTGELFF.

The V call is TRBV4-1, the J call TRBJ2-1; 10 bases are a match to TRBD1. V shed 0 bases, J shed 2 bases, and the junction held 4 bases outside the gene matches. Germline loops: CDR1 MGHRA, CDR2 YSYEKL. This CDR3 is built from 17 residues. The CDR3 DNA sequence: TGCGCCAGCAGCCAAGATCTTGGGACAGGGGCCTACAATGAGCAGTTCTTC. Its protein product is CASSQDLGTGAYNEQFF.

The chain combines TRBV4-3 with TRBJ2-3, with 10 positions matching TRBD2. V trimming: 1 base; J trimming: 2 bases; junction bases outside the gene matches: 18. The CDR3 sequence is 21 residues long. Germline lookup yields CDR1 LGHNA and CDR2 YSLEER. Here the CDR3 DNA reads TGCGCCAGCAGCCAAGGGCCCGATTTTGCCGGAAGCGGGGGGGTCACAGATACGCAGTATTTT. This translates into CASSQGPDFAGSGGVTDTQYF.

The rearrangement joins TRBV6-1 to TRBJ2-5, with 11 positions matching TRBD2. The CDR3 runs to 17 residues. J gave up 1 base and V 2 bases, and 6 bases lay outside the gene matches. Germline CDR1 reads MNHNS; CDR2 reads SASEGT. In nucleotides, the CDR3 is TGTGCCAGCAGTGAAATTCCCGGGACTAGCGGCCAAGAGACCCAGTACTTC. This encodes CASSEIPGTSGQETQYF.

The chain couples TRBV19 to TRBJ2-1; 7 positions agree with TRBD1. Germline trimming cut 3 bases from V and 2 bases from J; bases unmatched to any gene: 4. This CDR3 is built from 15 residues. The germline V gene has CDR1 LNHDA and CDR2 SQIVND (reference sequence). CDR3 amino acids: CASSILRGPYNEQFF. The CDR3 region has the DNA TGTGCCAGTAGTATCTTGAGGGGGCCCTACAATGAGCAGTTCTTC.

This rearrangement joins TRBV5-1 to TRBJ1-3; D is perhaps TRBD1 (5 bases). Trimming took off 1 base at V and 0 bases at J, with 14 bases between the two ends. Germline loops: CDR1 SGHRS, CDR2 YFSETQ. The length of the CDR3 is 17 residues. CDR3 DNA: TGCGCCAGCAGCTTGACGGGACGGGCGAACTCTGGAAACACCATATATTTT. This translates into CASSLTGRANSGNTIYF.

V usage is TRBV30 and J usage is TRBJ2-2; 9 bases map to TRBD1. The J segment lost 6 bases and the V segment lost 7 bases, leaving 6 bases of the junction unmatched. Germline CDR1 GTSNPN, CDR2 SVGIG (reference sequence). This CDR3 comprises 13 residues. The CDR3 sequence is CAYTQGAPGELFF. Here the CDR3 DNA reads TGTGCCTACACACAGGGGGCCCCCGGGGAGCTGTTTTTT.

The chain carries TRBV7-9 and TRBJ2-5; a possible D gene is TRBD2 (6 bases). The CDR3 consists of 18 residues. The V gene lost 4 bases and the J gene lost 5 bases, with 26 bases spanning the gap. CDR1 and CDR2 from the germline V gene are SEHNR and FQNEAQ (reference sequence). This CDR3 reads CASSSKDPGTKGRETQYF. The DNA of the CDR3 is TGTGCCAGCAGCTCGAAAGATCCCGGGACCAAAGGGAGGGAGACCCAGTACTTC.

This clone was found once. J is TRBJ2-5 and V is TRBV5-4, with TRBD2 matching 8 bases. The CDR3 totals 13 residues. The germline gives CDR1 SGHNT, CDR2 YYREEE (reference sequence). The ends lost 4 bases at V and 3 bases at J; junction bases unmatched: 2. The CDR3 here is CASSAGGEETQYF. The CDR3 DNA reads as TGTGCCAGCAGCGCGGGGGGTGAAGAGACCCAGTACTTC.

The rearrangement uses TRBV7-6 and TRBJ2-1; weak D call: TRBD2 (7 bases). CDR1 is SGHVS, CDR2 FNYEAQ, per germline. Trimming took off 1 base at V and 8 bases at J, with 15 bases between the two ends. The CDR3 is made up of 15 amino acids. The CDR3 coding sequence is TGTGCCAGCAGCTTAGGGGCAGGGGAGGGCGATGAGCAGTTCTTC. This encodes CASSLGAGEGDEQFF.

The chain recombines TRBV27 with TRBJ1-2, with D unresolved. CDR3 length equals 15 residues. Trimming stripped 6 bases from V and 0 bases from J, with 14 bases between. Germline-derived CDR1 and CDR2 are MNHEY and SMNVEV (reference sequence). Here the CDR3 reads CASRLSGATNYGYTF. CDR3 nucleotide sequence: TGTGCCAGCAGACTTTCCGGCGCTACTAACTATGGCTACACCTTC.

This clone came up once. V and J are TRBV7-9 and TRBJ2-7, with D possibly being TRBD1 or TRBD2 (5 bases each). V was clipped by 1 base and J by 5 bases, with 15 bases between them. Germline V gene sequence: CDR1 SEHNR, CDR2 FQNEAQ (reference sequence). This CDR3 is built from 15 residues. CDR3 residues: CASSLVPPGLHEQYF. CDR3 bases: TGTGCCAGCAGCTTAGTCCCCCCGGGGCTTCACGAGCAGTACTTC.

The CDR3 here is CASRAFTSGTYEQYF. For the CDR3, the DNA is TGCGCCAGCAGGGCCTTCACCAGCGGGACGTACGAGCAGTACTTC. The V gene is TRBV5-1, the J gene TRBJ2-7, with 7 bases lining up with TRBD2. This CDR3 contains 15 residues. Germline CDR1 and CDR2: SGHRS and YFSETQ. The V segment lost 5 bases and the J segment 4 bases; nucleotides outside the gene matches: 12.

This chain connects TRBV28 to TRBJ1-3; D ambiguous. V lost 8 bases to trimming and J lost 0 bases, with 11 bases between them. This CDR3 comprises 14 residues. Germline CDR1 reads MDHEN; CDR2 reads SYDVKM. In DNA form, the CDR3 reads TGTGCCAGCGTCCGGCTGCCCTCTGGAAACACCATATATTTT. Amino acid sequence: CASVRLPSGNTIYF.

The chain employs TRBV6-1 and TRBJ1-2; D ambiguous. The CDR3 consists of 15 residues. The germline V gene has CDR1 MNHNS and CDR2 SASEGT. V was trimmed by 0 bases and J by 0 bases, leaving 8 bases between them. The CDR3 nucleotides read TGTGCCAGCAGTGAAGCTCGATTTCCTAACTATGGCTACACCTTC. Translation gives CASSEARFPNYGYTF.

The V and J genes are TRBV5-1 and TRBJ2-3, with 16 bases lining up with TRBD2. In germline, CDR1 is SGHRS, CDR2 YFSETQ. The CDR3 consists of 17 residues. V trimming: 2 bases; J trimming: 2 bases; junction bases outside the gene matches: 2. The DNA for the CDR3 is TGCGCCAGCAGCTTTGGGACTAGCGGGGGGGCCACAGATACGCAGTATTTT. This codes for CASSFGTSGGATDTQYF.